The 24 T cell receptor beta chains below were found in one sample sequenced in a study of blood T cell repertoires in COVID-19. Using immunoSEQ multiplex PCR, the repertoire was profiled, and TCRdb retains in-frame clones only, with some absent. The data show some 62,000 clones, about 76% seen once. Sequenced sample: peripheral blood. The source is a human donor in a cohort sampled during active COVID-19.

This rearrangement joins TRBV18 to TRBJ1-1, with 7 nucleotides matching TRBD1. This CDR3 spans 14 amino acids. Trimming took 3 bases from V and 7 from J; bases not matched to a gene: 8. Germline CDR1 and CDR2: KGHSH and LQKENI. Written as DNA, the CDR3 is TGTGCCAGCTCACCGACGGACAGGTTTAGTGAAGCTTTCTTT. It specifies CASSPTDRFSEAFF.

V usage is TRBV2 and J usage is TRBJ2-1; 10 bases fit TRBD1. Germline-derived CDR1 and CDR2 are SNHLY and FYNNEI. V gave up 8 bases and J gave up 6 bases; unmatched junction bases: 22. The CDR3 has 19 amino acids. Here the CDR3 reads CASRLGVTGGSTRRNEQFF. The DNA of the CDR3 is TGTGCCAGCCGCTTGGGAGTGACAGGGGGCTCCACCCGCCGCAATGAGCAGTTCTTC.

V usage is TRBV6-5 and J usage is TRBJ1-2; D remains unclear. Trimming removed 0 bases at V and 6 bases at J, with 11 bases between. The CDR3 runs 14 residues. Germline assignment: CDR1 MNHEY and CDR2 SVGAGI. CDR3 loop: CASSYSPGLDGYTF. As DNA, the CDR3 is TGTGCCAGCAGTTACTCACCAGGTTTGGATGGCTACACCTTC.

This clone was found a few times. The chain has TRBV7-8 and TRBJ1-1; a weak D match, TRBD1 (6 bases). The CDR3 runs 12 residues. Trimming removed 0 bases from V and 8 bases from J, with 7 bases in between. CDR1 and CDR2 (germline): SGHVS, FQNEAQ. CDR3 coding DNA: TGTGCCAGCAGCTTAGCCGGGACAGAAGCTTTCTTT. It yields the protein CASSLAGTEAFF.

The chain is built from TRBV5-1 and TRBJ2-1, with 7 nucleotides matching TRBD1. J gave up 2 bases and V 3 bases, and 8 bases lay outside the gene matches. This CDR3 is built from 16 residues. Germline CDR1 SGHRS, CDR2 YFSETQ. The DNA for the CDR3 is TGCGCCAGCAGCTCACAGGGGCCTTCTCCCTACAATGAGCAGTTCTTC. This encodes CASSSQGPSPYNEQFF. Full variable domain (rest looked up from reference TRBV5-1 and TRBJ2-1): KAGVTQTPRYLIKTRGQQVTLSCSPISGHRSVSWYQQTPGQGLQFLFEYFSETQRNKGNFPGRFSGRQFSNSRSEMNVSTLELGDSALYLCASSSQGPSPYNEQFFGPGTRLTVL.

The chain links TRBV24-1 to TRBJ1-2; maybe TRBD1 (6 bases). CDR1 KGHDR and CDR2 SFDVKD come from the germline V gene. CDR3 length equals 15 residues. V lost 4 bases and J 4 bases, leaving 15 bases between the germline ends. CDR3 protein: CATSDPSGGSYGYTF. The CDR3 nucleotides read TGTGCCACCAGTGACCCCTCGGGGGGCAGCTATGGCTACACCTTC.

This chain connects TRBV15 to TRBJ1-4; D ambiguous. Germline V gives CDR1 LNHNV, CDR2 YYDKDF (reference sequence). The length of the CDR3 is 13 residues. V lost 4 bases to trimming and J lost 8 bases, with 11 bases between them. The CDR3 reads CATSTAAQEKLFF. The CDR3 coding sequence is TGTGCCACCAGCACAGCGGCACAGGAAAAACTGTTTTTT.

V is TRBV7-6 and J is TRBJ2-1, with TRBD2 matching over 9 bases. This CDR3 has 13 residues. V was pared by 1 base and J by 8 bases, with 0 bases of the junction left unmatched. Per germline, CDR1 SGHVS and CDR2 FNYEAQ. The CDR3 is CASSLGGGDEQFF. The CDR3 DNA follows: TGTGCCAGCAGCTTAGGCGGGGGGGATGAGCAGTTCTTC.

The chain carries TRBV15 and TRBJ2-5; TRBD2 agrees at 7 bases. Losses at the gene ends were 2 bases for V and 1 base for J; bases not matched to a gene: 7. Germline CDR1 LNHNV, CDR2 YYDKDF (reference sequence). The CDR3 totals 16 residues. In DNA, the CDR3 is TGTGCCACCAGCAGACCAGGACTAGGACTCCAAGAGACCCAGTACTTC. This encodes CATSRPGLGLQETQYF.

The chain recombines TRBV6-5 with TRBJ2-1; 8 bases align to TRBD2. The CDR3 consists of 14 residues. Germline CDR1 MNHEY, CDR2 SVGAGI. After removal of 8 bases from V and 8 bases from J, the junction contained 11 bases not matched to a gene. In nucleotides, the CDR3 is TGTGCCAGCTCCATGGGACTAGTCGATTATGAGCAGTTCTTC. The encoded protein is CASSMGLVDYEQFF.

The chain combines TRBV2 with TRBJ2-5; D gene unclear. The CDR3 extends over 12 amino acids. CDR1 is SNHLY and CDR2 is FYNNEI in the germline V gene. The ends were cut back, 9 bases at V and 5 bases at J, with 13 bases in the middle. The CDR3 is CASAYERETQYF. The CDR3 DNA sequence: TGTGCCAGTGCCTACGAACGGGAGACCCAGTACTTC.

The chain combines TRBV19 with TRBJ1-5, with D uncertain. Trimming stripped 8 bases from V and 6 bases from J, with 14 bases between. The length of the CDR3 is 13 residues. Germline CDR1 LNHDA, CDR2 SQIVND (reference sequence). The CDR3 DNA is TGTGCCAGTGCGATCCAGGTTTCTCAGCCCCAGCATTTT. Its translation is CASAIQVSQPQHF.

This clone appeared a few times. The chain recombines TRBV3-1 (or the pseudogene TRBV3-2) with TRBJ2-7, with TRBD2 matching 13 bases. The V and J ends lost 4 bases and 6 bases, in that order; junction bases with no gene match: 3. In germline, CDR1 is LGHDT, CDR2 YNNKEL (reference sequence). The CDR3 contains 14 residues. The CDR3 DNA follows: TGTGCCAGCAGCCCGGGACTAGCGGGGCTCGAGCAGTACTTC. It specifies CASSPGLAGLEQYF.

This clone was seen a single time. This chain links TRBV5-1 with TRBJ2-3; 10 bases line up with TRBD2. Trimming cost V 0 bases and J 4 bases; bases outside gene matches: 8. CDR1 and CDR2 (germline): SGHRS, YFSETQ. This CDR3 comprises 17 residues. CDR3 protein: CASSLVSGGGPADTQYF. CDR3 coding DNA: TGCGCCAGCAGCTTGGTGAGCGGGGGGGGCCCCGCAGATACGCAGTATTTT.

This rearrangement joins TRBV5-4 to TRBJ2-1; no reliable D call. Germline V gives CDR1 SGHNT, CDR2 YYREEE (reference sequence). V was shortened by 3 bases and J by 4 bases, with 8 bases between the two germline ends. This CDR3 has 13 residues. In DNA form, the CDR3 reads TGTGCCAGCAGCTCCTTAGTATACAATGAGCAGTTCTTC. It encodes CASSSLVYNEQFF.

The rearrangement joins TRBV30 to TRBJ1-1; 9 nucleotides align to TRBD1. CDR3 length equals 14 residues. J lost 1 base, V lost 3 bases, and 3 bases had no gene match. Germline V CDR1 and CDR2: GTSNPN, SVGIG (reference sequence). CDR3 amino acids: CAWRTGGWNTEAFF. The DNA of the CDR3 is TGTGCCTGGAGGACAGGGGGATGGAACACTGAAGCTTTCTTT.

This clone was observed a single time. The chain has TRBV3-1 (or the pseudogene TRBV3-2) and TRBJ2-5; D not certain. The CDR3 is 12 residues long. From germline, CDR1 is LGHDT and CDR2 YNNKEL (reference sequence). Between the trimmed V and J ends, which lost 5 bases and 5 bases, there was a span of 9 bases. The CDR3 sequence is CASSWPEETQYF. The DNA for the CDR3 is TGTGCCAGCAGCTGGCCGGAGGAGACCCAGTACTTC.

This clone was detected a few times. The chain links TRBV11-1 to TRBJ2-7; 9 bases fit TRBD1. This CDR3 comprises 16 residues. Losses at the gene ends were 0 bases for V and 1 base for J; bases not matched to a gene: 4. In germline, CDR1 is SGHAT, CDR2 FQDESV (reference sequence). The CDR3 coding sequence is TGTGCCAGCAGCTTAGCAACAGGGGGCGCTTCCTACGAGCAGTACTTC. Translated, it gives CASSLATGGASYEQYF.

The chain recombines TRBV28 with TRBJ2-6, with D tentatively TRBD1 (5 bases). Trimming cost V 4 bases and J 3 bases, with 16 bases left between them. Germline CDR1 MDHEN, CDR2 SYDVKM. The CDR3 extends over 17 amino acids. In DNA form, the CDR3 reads TGTGCCAGCAGTTCATTCTCGTCAGGGTTTGGGGCCAACGTCCTGACTTTC. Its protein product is CASSSFSSGFGANVLTF.

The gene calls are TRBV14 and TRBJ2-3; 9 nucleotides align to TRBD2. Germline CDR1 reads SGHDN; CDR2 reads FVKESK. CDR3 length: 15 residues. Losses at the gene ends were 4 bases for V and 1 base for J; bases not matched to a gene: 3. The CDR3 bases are TGTGCCAGCAGCCCCATAGCGGGGGGCACAGATACGCAGTATTTT. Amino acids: CASSPIAGGTDTQYF.

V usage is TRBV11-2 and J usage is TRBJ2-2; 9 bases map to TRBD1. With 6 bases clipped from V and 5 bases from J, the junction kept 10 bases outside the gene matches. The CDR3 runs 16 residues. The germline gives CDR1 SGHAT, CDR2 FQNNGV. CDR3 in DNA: TGTGCCAGCAGACCCTACAGGGGGCGCGGAACCGGGGAGCTGTTTTTT. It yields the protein CASRPYRGRGTGELFF.

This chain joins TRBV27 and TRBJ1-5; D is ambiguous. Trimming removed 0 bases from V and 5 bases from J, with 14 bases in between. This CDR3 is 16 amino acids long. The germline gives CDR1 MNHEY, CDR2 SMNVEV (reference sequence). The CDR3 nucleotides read TGTGCCAGCAGTTTATCAGCGGGTCCCACTGATCAGCCCCAGCATTTT. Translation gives CASSLSAGPTDQPQHF.

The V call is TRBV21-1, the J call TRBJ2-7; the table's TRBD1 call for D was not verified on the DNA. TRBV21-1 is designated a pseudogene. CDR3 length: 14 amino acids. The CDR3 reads CASSTPPDSYEQYF. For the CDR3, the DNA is TGTGCCAGCAGCACCCCCCCGGACAGCTACGAGCAGTACTTC.

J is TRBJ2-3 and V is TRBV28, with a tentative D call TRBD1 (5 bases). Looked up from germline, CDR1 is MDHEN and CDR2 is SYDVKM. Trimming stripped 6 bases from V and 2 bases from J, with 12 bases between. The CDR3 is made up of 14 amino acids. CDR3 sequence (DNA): TGTGCCAGCAGAGGGGAAGGAAACACAGATACGCAGTATTTT. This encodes CASRGEGNTDTQYF.